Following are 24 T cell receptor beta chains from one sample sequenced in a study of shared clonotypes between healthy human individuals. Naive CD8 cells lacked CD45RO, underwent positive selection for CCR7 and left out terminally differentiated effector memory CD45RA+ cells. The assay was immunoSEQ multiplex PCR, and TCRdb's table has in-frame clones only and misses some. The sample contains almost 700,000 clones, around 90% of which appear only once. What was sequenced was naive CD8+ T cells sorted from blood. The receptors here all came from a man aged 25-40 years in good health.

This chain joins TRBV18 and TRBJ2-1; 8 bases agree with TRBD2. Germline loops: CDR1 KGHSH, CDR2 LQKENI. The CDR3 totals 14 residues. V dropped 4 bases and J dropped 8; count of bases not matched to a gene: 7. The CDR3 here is CASSQSGSWDEQFF. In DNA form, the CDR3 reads TGTGCCAGCTCACAAAGCGGGAGTTGGGATGAGCAGTTCTTC.

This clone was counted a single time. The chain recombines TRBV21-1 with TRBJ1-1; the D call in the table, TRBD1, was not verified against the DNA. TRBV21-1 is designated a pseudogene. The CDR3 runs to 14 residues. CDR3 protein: CASSKNPENTEAFF. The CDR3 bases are TGTGCCAGCAGCAAAAATCCAGAGAACACTGAAGCTTTCTTT.

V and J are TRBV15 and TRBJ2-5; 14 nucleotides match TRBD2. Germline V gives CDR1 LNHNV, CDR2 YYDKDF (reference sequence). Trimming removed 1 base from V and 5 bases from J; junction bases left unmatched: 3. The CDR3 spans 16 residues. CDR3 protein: CATSRAGLAGVETQYF. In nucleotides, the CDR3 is TGTGCCACCAGCAGAGCGGGACTAGCGGGAGTGGAGACCCAGTACTTC.

Here the CDR3 reads CASSFGETQYF. As DNA, the CDR3 is TGTGCCAGCAGCTTCGGGGAGACCCAGTACTTC. V usage is TRBV7-2 and J usage is TRBJ2-5; D unclear. Trimming removed 3 bases from V and 5 bases from J, with 4 bases in between. The CDR3 sequence is 11 residues long. Germline V gene sequence: CDR1 SGHTA, CDR2 FQGNSA.

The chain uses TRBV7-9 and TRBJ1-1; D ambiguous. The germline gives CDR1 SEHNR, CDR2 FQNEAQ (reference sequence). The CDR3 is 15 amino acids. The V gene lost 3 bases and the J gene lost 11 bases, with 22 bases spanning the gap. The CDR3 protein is CASSFAWEGPDVAFF. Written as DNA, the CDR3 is TGTGCCAGCAGCTTTGCTTGGGAGGGCCCCGACGTGGCTTTCTTT.

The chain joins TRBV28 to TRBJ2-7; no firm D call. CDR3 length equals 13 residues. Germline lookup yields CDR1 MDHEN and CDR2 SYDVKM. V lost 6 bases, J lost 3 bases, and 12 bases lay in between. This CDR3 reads CASSQTSFYEQYF. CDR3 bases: TGTGCCAGCAGCCAGACGAGTTTCTACGAGCAGTACTTC.

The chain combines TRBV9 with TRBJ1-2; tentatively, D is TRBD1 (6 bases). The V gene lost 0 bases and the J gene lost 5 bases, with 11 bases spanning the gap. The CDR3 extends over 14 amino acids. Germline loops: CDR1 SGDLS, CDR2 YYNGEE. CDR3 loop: CASSVGGGFYGYTF. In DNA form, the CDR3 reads TGTGCCAGCAGCGTAGGAGGGGGTTTTTATGGCTACACCTTC.

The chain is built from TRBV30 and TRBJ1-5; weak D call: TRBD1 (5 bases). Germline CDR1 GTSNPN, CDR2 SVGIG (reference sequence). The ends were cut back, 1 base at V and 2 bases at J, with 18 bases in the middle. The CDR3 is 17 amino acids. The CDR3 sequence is CAWSARLIRGGNQPQHF. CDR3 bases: TGTGCCTGGAGTGCACGGTTAATAAGGGGCGGCAATCAGCCCCAGCATTTT.

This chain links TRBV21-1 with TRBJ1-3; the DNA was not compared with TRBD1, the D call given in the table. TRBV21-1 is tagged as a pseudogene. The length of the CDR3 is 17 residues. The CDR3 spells CASSANRGQLSGNTIYF. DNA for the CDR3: TGTGCCAGCAGCGCGAATAGGGGACAGCTCTCTGGAAACACCATATATTTT.

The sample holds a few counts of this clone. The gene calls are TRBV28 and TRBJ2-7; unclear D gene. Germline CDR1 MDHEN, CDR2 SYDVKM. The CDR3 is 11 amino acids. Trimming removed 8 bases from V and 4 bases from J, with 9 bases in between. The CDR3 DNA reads TGTGCCAGCGTGGACGCGTACGAGCAGTACTTC. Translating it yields CASVDAYEQYF.

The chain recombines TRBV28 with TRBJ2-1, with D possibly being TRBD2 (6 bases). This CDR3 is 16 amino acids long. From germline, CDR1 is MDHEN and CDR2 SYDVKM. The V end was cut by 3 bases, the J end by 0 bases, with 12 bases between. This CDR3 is CASSLSGGFSYNEQFF. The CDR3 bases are TGTGCCAGCAGTTTGTCTGGGGGGTTCTCCTACAATGAGCAGTTCTTC.

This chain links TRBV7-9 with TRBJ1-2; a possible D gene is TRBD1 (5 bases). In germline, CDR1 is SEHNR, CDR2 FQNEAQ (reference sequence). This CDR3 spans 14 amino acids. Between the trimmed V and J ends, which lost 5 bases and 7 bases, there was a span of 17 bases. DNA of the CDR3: TGTGCCAGCAGCCCCCAAGTGAGGGGAGGTGGCTACACCTTC. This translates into CASSPQVRGGGYTF.

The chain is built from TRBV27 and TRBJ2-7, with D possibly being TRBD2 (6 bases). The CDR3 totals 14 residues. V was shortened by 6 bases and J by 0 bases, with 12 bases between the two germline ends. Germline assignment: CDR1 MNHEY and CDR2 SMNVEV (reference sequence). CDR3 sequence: CASRLQTSSYEQYF. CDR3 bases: TGTGCCAGCAGGTTACAGACTAGCTCCTACGAGCAGTACTTC.

For the CDR3, the DNA is TGTGCCAGCTCACTGGGACAGGGGAACACCGGGGAGCTGTTTTTT. This encodes CASSLGQGNTGELFF. V and J are TRBV18 and TRBJ2-2; 9 bases are a match to TRBD1. Germline loops: CDR1 KGHSH, CDR2 LQKENI. CDR3 length: 15 amino acids. After removal of 4 bases from V and 1 base from J, the junction contained 1 base not matched to a gene. The variable domain in full, completed from reference TRBV18 and TRBJ2-2, reads NAGVMQNPRHLVRRRGQEARLRCSPMKGHSHVYWYRQLPEEGLKFMVYLQKENIIDESGMPKERFSAEFPKEGPSILRIQQVVRGDSAAYFCASSLGQGNTGELFFGEGSRLTVL.

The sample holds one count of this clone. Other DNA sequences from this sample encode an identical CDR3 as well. CDR3 DNA sequence: TGTGCCAGCAGCCCGGGACAGGGTAATGAAAAACTGTTTTTT. This codes for CASSPGQGNEKLFF. This chain joins TRBV7-9 and TRBJ1-4; TRBD1 matches 9 bases. The length of the CDR3 is 14 residues. Germline V CDR1 and CDR2: SEHNR, FQNEAQ (reference sequence). Trimming took 5 bases from V and 4 from J; bases not matched to a gene: 2. Combining the CDR3 with reference TRBV7-9 and TRBJ1-4 gives the whole variable domain DTGVSQNPRHKITKRGQNVTFRCDPISEHNRLYWYRQTLGQGPEFLTYFQNEAQLEKSRLLSDRFSAERPKGSFSTLEIQRTEQGDSAMYLCASSPGQGNEKLFFGSGTQLSVL.

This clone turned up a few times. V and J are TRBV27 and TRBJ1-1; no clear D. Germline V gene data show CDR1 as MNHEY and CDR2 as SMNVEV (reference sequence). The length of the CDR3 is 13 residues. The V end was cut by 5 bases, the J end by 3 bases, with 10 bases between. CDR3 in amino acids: CASSPSVDTEAFF. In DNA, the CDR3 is TGTGCCAGCAGTCCGAGTGTGGACACTGAAGCTTTCTTT.

For the CDR3, the DNA is TGTGCCAGCAATCAGGGGGGGCTCAGTAATGAGCAGTTCTTC. Its translation is CASNQGGLSNEQFF. The gene calls are TRBV27 and TRBJ2-1; D is tentatively TRBD1 or TRBD2 (7 bases each). The CDR3 loop spans 14 amino acids. V was clipped by 7 bases and J by 7 bases, with 17 bases between them. Looked up from germline, CDR1 is MNHEY and CDR2 is SMNVEV (reference sequence).

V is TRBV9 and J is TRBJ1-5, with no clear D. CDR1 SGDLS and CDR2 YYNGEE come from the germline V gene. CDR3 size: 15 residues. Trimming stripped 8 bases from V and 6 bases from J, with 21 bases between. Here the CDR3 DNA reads TGTGCCAGTAGACTTCGCACCCTTGAGGGTCAGCCCCAGCATTTT. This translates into CASRLRTLEGQPQHF. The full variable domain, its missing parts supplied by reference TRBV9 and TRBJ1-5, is DSGVTQTPKHLITATGQRVTLRCSPRSGDLSVYWYQQSLDQGLQFLIQYYNGEERAKGNILERFSAQQFPDLHSELNLSSLELGDSALYFCASRLRTLEGQPQHFGDGTRLSIL.

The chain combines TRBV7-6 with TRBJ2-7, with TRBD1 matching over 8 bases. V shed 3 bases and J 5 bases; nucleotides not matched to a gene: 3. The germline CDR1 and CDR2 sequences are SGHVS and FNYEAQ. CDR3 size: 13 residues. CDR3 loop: CASSFRGLDEQYF. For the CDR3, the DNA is TGTGCCAGCAGCTTCAGGGGGCTCGACGAGCAGTACTTC.

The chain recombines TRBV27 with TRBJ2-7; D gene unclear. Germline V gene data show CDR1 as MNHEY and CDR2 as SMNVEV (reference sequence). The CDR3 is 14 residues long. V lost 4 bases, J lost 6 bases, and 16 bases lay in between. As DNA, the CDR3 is TGTGCCAGCAGTTACGCTGGACGGCGAGGCGAGCAGTACTTC. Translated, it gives CASSYAGRRGEQYF.

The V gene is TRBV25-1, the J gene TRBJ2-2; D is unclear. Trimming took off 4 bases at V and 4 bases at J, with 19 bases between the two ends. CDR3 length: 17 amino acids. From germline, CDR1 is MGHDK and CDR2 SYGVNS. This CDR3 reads CASSAIWARSGTGELFF. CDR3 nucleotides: TGTGCCAGCAGTGCCATATGGGCCCGGTCGGGCACCGGGGAGCTGTTTTTT.

As DNA, the CDR3 is TGTGCCAGCAGCCCCCCAGGATCCTTTTACGAGCAGTACTTC. Translating gives CASSPPGSFYEQYF. The chain couples TRBV9 to TRBJ2-7; no reliable D call. V lost 4 bases, J lost 4 bases, and 15 bases lay in between. CDR3 length: 14 amino acids. Germline CDR1 reads SGDLS; CDR2 reads YYNGEE.

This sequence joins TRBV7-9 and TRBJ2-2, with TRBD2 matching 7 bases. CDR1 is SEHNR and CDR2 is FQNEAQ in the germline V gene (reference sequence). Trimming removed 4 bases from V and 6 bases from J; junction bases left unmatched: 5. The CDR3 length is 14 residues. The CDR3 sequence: CASSSYLAAGELFF. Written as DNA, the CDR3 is TGTGCCAGCAGCTCGTATCTAGCGGCCGGGGAGCTGTTTTTT.

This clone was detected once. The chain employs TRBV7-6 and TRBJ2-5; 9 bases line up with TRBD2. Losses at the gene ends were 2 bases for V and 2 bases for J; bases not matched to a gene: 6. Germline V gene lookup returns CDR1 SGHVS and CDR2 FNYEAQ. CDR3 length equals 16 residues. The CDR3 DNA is TGTGCCAGCAGCTTAAGACTAGCGGAATTACAAGAGACCCAGTACTTC. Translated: CASSLRLAELQETQYF. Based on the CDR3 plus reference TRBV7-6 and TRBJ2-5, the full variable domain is GAGVSQSPRYKVTKRGQDVALRCDPISGHVSLYWYRQALGQGPEFLTYFNYEAQQDKSGLPNDRFSAERPEGSISTLTIQRTEQRDSAMYRCASSLRLAELQETQYFGPGTRLLVL.